The 6 T cell receptor beta chains reported below all come from one sample, sequenced in a study of CD8 T cells in Susac syndrome. RNA totalling about 0.5 to 1 ug underwent reverse transcription with random hexamers. TCRdb re-derived calls from the immunoSEQ multiplex PCR reads in MiXCR, one entry per CDR3 protein. Of under 200,000 distinct CDR3 sequences listed, about 95% are singletons. What was sequenced was CD4+ T cells from PBMCs. All receptors come from a human donor in good health.

Points on this clonotype: One junction end disagrees with the germline gene, perhaps due to a read error. The CDR3 spells CASSQTFGTGCDF. The DNA of the CDR3 is TGTGCCAGCAGCCAAACGTTCGGGACAGGGTGTGATTTC. This chain connects TRBV3-1 to TRBJ2-1; 9 nucleotides line up with TRBD1. Germline CDR1 is LGHDT and CDR2 is YNNKEL (reference sequence). The CDR3 is 13 residues long.

The chain links TRBV15 to TRBJ2-5; D may be TRBD1 (6 bases). The CDR3 length is 13 residues. Germline CDR1 reads LNHNV; CDR2 reads YYDKDF (reference sequence). Trimming removed 5 bases at V and 4 bases at J, with 11 bases between. The CDR3 sequence: CATSALGGETQYF. In DNA form, the CDR3 reads TGTGCCACCAGCGCCTTAGGGGGAGAGACCCAGTACTTC.

The chain has TRBV2 and TRBJ2-2; D possibly corresponds to TRBD2 (5 bases). V was pared by 3 bases and J by 7 bases, with 9 bases between. Germline loops: CDR1 SNHLY, CDR2 FYNNEI. The length of the CDR3 is 13 residues. In DNA, the CDR3 is TGTGCCAGCAGTGATGAGGGTCACGGGGAGCTGTTTTTT. The encoded protein is CASSDEGHGELFF.

The rearrangement links TRBV7-2 to TRBJ1-5, with no clear D. The germline CDR1 and CDR2 sequences are SGHTA and FQGNSA. The ends were cut back, 5 bases at V and 3 bases at J, with 5 bases in the middle. The CDR3 length is 12 residues. CDR3 region: CASSVYNQPQHF. CDR3 bases: TGTGCCAGCAGCGTTTACAATCAGCCCCAGCATTTT.

The V gene is TRBV6-5, the J gene TRBJ1-1, with 7 bases lining up with TRBD1. CDR1 and CDR2 from the germline V gene are MNHEY and SVGAGI. V lost 0 bases, J lost 11 bases, and 6 bases stayed unmatched. The CDR3 runs to 13 residues. This CDR3 is CASSYSNRGRAFF. CDR3 DNA: TGTGCCAGCAGTTACTCGAATAGGGGGCGGGCTTTCTTT.

This chain links TRBV2 with TRBJ2-7, with D possibly being TRBD2 (5 bases). The CDR3 spans 11 residues. Germline lookup yields CDR1 SNHLY and CDR2 FYNNEI. V lost 5 bases and J 11 bases, leaving 13 bases between the germline ends. This CDR3 reads CASSLGEEEYF. The DNA of the CDR3 is TGTGCCAGCAGTCTTGGCGAGGAGGAGTACTTC.